This section outlines one TCR beta chain sequence together with its context. The CDR3 contains 16 residues. V lost 1 base and J lost 6; bases outside the gene matches: 6. Germline CDR1 reads MGHRA; CDR2 reads YSYEKL. The sample belongs to a study of control samples from healthy donors and cancer patients. TCRdb's copy holds only in-frame clones and misses some; the assay was immunoSEQ multiplex PCR. The sample yields more than 140,000 clones, 90% to 95% seen once. The rearrangement joins TRBV4-1 to TRBJ2-2; 9 bases are a match to TRBD2. The material sequenced was blood. The receptor comes from a man between 40 and 49 years old in good health. Here the CDR3 reads CASSQASGTSPGELFF. The CDR3 DNA follows: TGCGCCAGCAGCCAAGCCTCCGGGACTAGCCCCGGGGAGCTGTTTTTT.